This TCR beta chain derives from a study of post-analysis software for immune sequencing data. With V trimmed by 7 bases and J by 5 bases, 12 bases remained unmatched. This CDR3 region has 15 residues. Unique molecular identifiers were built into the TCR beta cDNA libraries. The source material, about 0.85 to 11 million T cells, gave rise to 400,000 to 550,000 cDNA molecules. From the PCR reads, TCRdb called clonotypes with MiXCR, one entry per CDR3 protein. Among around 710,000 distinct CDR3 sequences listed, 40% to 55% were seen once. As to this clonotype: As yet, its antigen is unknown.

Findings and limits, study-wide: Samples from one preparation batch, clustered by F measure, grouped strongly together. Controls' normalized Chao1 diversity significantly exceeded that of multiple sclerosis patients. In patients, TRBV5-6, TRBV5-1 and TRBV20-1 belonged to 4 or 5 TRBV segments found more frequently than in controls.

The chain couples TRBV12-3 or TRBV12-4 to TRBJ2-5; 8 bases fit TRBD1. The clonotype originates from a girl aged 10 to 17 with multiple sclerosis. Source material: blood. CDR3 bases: TGTGCCAGCACGCCGGACAGGGCGACCCGGGAGACCCAGTACTTC. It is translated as CASTPDRATRETQYF.